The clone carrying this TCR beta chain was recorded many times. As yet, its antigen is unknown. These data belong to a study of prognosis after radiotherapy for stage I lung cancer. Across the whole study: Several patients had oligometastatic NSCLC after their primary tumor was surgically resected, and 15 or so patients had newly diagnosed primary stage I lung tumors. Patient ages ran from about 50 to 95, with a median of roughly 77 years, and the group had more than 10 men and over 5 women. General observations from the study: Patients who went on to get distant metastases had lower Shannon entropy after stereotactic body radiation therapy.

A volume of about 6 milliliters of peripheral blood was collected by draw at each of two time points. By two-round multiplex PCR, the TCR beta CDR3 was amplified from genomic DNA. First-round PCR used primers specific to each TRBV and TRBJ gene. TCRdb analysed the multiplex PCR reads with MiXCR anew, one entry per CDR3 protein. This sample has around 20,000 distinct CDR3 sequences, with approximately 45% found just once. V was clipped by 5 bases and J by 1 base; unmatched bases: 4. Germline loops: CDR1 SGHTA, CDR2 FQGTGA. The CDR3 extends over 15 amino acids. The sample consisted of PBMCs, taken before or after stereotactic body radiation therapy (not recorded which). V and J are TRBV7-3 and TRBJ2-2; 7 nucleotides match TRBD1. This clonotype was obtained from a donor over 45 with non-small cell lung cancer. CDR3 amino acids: CASSPTGLNTGELFF. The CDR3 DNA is TGTGCCAGCAGCCCGACAGGGTTGAACACCGGGGAGCTGTTTTTT.